Below are 4 T cell receptor beta chains sequenced from a single sample in a study of T cells in Graves' hyperthyroidism and ophthalmopathy. There were TCR beta CDR3 regions amplified from RNA transcripts. During a first-round RT-PCR of the TCR CDR3, the HTBI primer set was used. Each CDR3 protein is one row after TCRdb ran MiXCR on the multiplex PCR reads. The table shows fewer than 850,000 distinct CDR3 sequences, with approximately 15% occurring only once. Sequenced sample: blood. The receptor set was obtained from a man in his fifties or sixties with Graves' hyperthyroidism.

This clonotype has a handful of counts. V and J are TRBV27 and TRBJ2-3, with 9 bases aligning to TRBD2. CDR1 is MNHEY and CDR2 is SMNVEV in the germline V gene (reference sequence). The CDR3 length is 16 residues. V shed 2 bases and J 4 bases; nucleotides not matched to a gene: 7. The chain's CDR3 is CASSLGPGLASDTQYF. The DNA for the CDR3 is TGTGCCAGCAGTTTAGGACCGGGACTAGCATCAGATACGCAGTATTTT.

This clonotype was seen repeatedly, ten times or more. The chain uses TRBV10-3 and TRBJ1-6; unclear D gene. The germline V and J ends were trimmed by 0 bases and 7 bases, with 19 bases remaining between them. Germline V lookup: CDR1 ENHRY, CDR2 SYGVKD. The CDR3 sequence is 18 residues long. DNA for the CDR3: TGTGCCATCAGTGAGTCGGTGTTGAGGGCTGGTGTGAATTCACCCCTCCACTTT. Translated, it gives CAISESVLRAGVNSPLHF.

This clonotype has more than one count but fewer than ten. V and J are TRBV7-6 and TRBJ2-1; D is uncertain. The V end lost 5 bases, the J end lost 5 bases, and 7 bases lay between the germline ends. Germline values: CDR1 SGHVS, CDR2 FNYEAQ. The CDR3 totals 12 residues. CDR3 loop: CASSIAHNEQFF. The CDR3 bases are TGTGCCAGCAGCATCGCCCACAATGAGCAGTTCTTC.

The J gene is TRBJ1-2, the V gene TRBV28; perhaps TRBD1 as D (5 bases). The V and J ends lost 1 base and 3 bases respectively, with 6 bases between them. The CDR3 runs to 13 residues. The V gene's germline CDR1 is MDHEN and CDR2 SYDVKM. CDR3 DNA: TGTGCCAGCAGTTTATCGACAGACTATGGCTACACCTTC. This encodes CASSLSTDYGYTF.